The clone carrying this T cell receptor (beta chain) was recorded a few times. The data were obtained in a study of blood T cell repertoires in COVID-19. Study details: Acute-phase and convalescent COVID-19 samples originated in the United States, Italy and Spain. The cDNA or gDNA used as material had been derived from T cells, B-cell-depleted T cells, or PBMCs.

CDR1 MDHEN and CDR2 SYDVKM come from the germline V gene. The V and J ends lost 2 bases and 3 bases, in that order; junction bases with no gene match: 7. This CDR3 spans 16 amino acids. Authors' methods: Researchers report that nucleated cell counts were estimated from reference gene primer amplification. TCRdb's copy holds only in-frame clones and misses some; the assay was immunoSEQ multiplex PCR. The DNA gave D and trimming, while V, J and clone size come from that table. Of roughly 350,000 clones in the sample, roughly 85% were seen once. The genes are TRBV28 and TRBJ1-5; 7 nucleotides align to TRBD1. The sequencing input was peripheral blood. The receptor comes from a woman between 18 and 30 years old with acute or convalescent COVID-19. CDR3 protein: CASSLGTETLNQPQHF. The CDR3 DNA is TGTGCCAGCAGTTTAGGGACAGAGACCCTCAATCAGCCCCAGCATTTT. The full variable domain, rest sourced from reference TRBV28 and TRBJ1-5, is DVKVTQSSRYLVKRTGEKVFLECVQDMDHENMFWYRQDPGLGLRLIYFSYDVKMKEKGDIPEGYSVSREKKERFSLILESASTNQTSMYLCASSLGTETLNQPQHFGDGTRLSIL.